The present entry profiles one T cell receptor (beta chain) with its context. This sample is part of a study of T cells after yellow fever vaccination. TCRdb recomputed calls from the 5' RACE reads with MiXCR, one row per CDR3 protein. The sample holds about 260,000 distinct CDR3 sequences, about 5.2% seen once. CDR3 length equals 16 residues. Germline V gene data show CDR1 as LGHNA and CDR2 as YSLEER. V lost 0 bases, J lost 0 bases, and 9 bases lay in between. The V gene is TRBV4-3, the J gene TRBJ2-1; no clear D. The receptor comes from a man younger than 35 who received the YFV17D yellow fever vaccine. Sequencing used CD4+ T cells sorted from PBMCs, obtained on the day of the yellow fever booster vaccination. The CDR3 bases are TGCGCCAGCAGCCAAGAGTTTCGAAGCTCCTACAATGAGCAGTTCTTC. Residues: CASSQEFRSSYNEQFF.